The 24 T cell receptor beta chains below all came from one sample that was sequenced in a study of CD4 T cells in relation to SARS-CoV-2 and coronaviruses. Their antigen targets remain unknown. Produced via immunoSEQ multiplex PCR; TCRdb's table is partial and in-frame only. The sample holds tens of thousands of clones; around 80% are singletons and the top ten take less than 3.5%. Sample: memory CD4+ T cells from PBMCs, cultured in vitro. The receptors come from an adult with COVID-19.

The V call is TRBV5-5, the J call TRBJ2-5; TRBD1 agrees at 7 bases. Germline V gene sequence: CDR1 SGHKS, CDR2 YYEKEE (reference sequence). The V gene end was trimmed by 4 bases and the J gene end by 1 base; junction bases not matched to a gene: 4. CDR3 length: 14 amino acids. As DNA, the CDR3 is TGTGCCAGCAGCGCGTGGGACAGCCAAGAGACCCAGTACTTC. It translates to CASSAWDSQETQYF.

V gene TRBV28 combines with J gene TRBJ1-2, with D possibly matching TRBD1 (5 bases). The CDR3 consists of 14 residues. Germline lookup yields CDR1 MDHEN and CDR2 SYDVKM. V was clipped by 3 bases and J by 4 bases, with 12 bases between them. CDR3 DNA sequence: TGTGCCAGCAGTTTGATGGGGGGAATCTATGGCTACACCTTC. Protein: CASSLMGGIYGYTF.

The chain links TRBV5-1 to TRBJ2-3; 9 bases match TRBD2. The germline gives CDR1 SGHRS, CDR2 YFSETQ. CDR3 length equals 13 residues. Trimming cost V 10 bases and J 1 base; bases outside gene matches: 4. CDR3 amino acids: CAVKREGTDTQYF. The CDR3 region has the DNA TGCGCCGTAAAGCGGGAGGGCACAGATACGCAGTATTTT. Full variable domain (remainder filled in from reference TRBV5-1 and TRBJ2-3): KAGVTQTPRYLIKTRGQQVTLSCSPISGHRSVSWYQQTPGQGLQFLFEYFSETQRNKGNFPGRFSGRQFSNSRSEMNVSTLELGDSALYLCAVKREGTDTQYFGPGTRLTVL.

The J gene is TRBJ2-5, the V gene TRBV7-3, with 7 bases identical to TRBD2. From germline, CDR1 is SGHTA and CDR2 FQGTGA. The CDR3 contains 13 residues. The trim removed 5 bases at V and 5 bases at J, leaving 5 bases unmatched. The CDR3 is CASSRDYGETQYF. The CDR3 nucleotides read TGTGCCAGCAGCCGGGACTACGGGGAGACCCAGTACTTC. The whole variable domain, remainder taken from reference TRBV7-3 and TRBJ2-5, is GAGVSQTPSNKVTEKGKYVELRCDPISGHTALYWYRQSLGQGPEFLIYFQGTGAADDSGLPNDRFFAVRPEGSVSTLKIQRTERGDSAVYLCASSRDYGETQYFGPGTRLLVL.

The V and J genes are TRBV30 and TRBJ2-1; maybe TRBD2 (6 bases). Germline V CDR1 and CDR2: GTSNPN, SVGIG (reference sequence). V lost 2 bases to trimming and J lost 10 bases, with 12 bases between them. This CDR3 spans 12 amino acids. The CDR3 nucleotides are TGTGCCTGGAGTCCACCCGGAGGGGAGCAGTTCTTC. Encoded protein: CAWSPPGGEQFF.

The chain carries TRBV29-1 and TRBJ2-5, with D perhaps TRBD2 (5 bases). Germline CDR1 is SQVTM and CDR2 is ANQGSEA. The CDR3 has 16 amino acids. V lost 7 bases to trimming and J lost 4 bases, with 25 bases between them. The CDR3 here is CSAGAGRKGPTETQYF. In DNA, the CDR3 is TGCAGCGCCGGCGCGGGCAGAAAAGGGCCCACAGAGACCCAGTACTTC.

The chain links TRBV28 to TRBJ2-2, with 9 bases fitting TRBD2. CDR1 and CDR2 from the germline V gene are MDHEN and SYDVKM. The CDR3 spans 14 residues. Unmatched junction bases numbered 0, after V lost 2 bases and J lost 5 bases. The CDR3 reads CASSLLAGTGELFF. Written as DNA, the CDR3 is TGTGCCAGCAGTTTACTAGCGGGGACCGGGGAGCTGTTTTTT.

This clone was recorded only once. The chain recombines TRBV18 with TRBJ1-1; a possible D gene is TRBD1 (5 bases). The V end was cut by 1 base, the J end by 3 bases, with 12 bases between. Germline CDR1 and CDR2: KGHSH and LQKENI. This CDR3 is 15 amino acids long. The CDR3 sequence: CASSPLRAGDTEAFF. The DNA of the CDR3 is TGTGCCAGCTCACCACTCCGGGCGGGGGACACTGAAGCTTTCTTT. The whole variable domain, filled in from reference TRBV18 and TRBJ1-1, reads NAGVMQNPRHLVRRRGQEARLRCSPMKGHSHVYWYRQLPEEGLKFMVYLQKENIIDESGMPKERFSAEFPKEGPSILRIQQVVRGDSAAYFCASSPLRAGDTEAFFGQGTRLTVV.

The rearrangement uses TRBV29-1 and TRBJ2-3, with D perhaps matching TRBD1 (6 bases). CDR1 and CDR2 from the germline V gene are SQVTM and ANQGSEA. V lost 4 bases to trimming and J lost 4 bases, with 15 bases between them. CDR3 size: 14 residues. The chain's CDR3 is CSVAAHRVPDTQYF. CDR3 DNA: TGCAGCGTTGCCGCCCACAGGGTACCAGATACGCAGTATTTT.

The gene calls are TRBV27 and TRBJ2-5; D unresolved. Trimming took 5 bases from V and 0 from J, leaving 25 bases between them. This CDR3 has 19 amino acids. Germline values: CDR1 MNHEY, CDR2 SMNVEV (reference sequence). DNA of the CDR3: TGTGCCAGCAGTGCCCGACGGGTTCGGGCTACCAGGCACCAAGAGACCCAGTACTTC. Translation gives CASSARRVRATRHQETQYF.

This clone was picked up a small number of times. The genes are TRBV7-9 and TRBJ1-4; possibly TRBD1 for D (6 bases). Trimming shortened V by 5 bases and J by 8 bases, and 12 bases separated the two germline ends. This CDR3 comprises 13 residues. Germline CDR1 SEHNR, CDR2 FQNEAQ (reference sequence). CDR3 residues: CASSRSGDEKLFF. CDR3 DNA sequence: TGTGCCAGCAGCCGATCAGGGGACGAAAAACTGTTTTTT.

This CDR3 reads CASSHPTSGRRYEQYF. DNA of the CDR3: TGTGCCAGCAGCCATCCGACTAGCGGGAGAAGGTACGAGCAGTACTTC. The genes are TRBV14 and TRBJ2-7; 12 bases fit TRBD2. Germline lookup yields CDR1 SGHDN and CDR2 FVKESK. Trimming at V came to 3 bases and at J to 4 bases, leaving 7 bases not matched to a gene. This CDR3 comprises 16 residues.

The rearrangement links TRBV28 to TRBJ1-2; D may be TRBD1 (5 bases). Trimming stripped 2 bases from V and 8 bases from J, with 15 bases between. Germline CDR1 and CDR2: MDHEN and SYDVKM. The CDR3 consists of 14 residues. The CDR3 sequence: CASSLEQDEGGYTF. CDR3 bases: TGTGCCAGCAGTTTAGAACAGGACGAGGGAGGCTACACCTTC.

The chain is built from TRBV5-1 and TRBJ1-2, with D possibly being TRBD1 (6 bases). Trimming removed 4 bases from V and 8 bases from J, with 12 bases in between. The CDR3 totals 12 residues. In germline, CDR1 is SGHRS, CDR2 YFSETQ. The CDR3 bases are TGCGCCAGCAGCGGGGGGGCTCGGGGCTACACCTTC. Translated: CASSGGARGYTF. Drawing the rest from reference TRBV5-1 and TRBJ1-2, the complete variable domain is KAGVTQTPRYLIKTRGQQVTLSCSPISGHRSVSWYQQTPGQGLQFLFEYFSETQRNKGNFPGRFSGRQFSNSRSEMNVSTLELGDSALYLCASSGGARGYTFGSGTRLTVV.

V and J are TRBV4-2 and TRBJ2-3; the match to TRBD1 covers 10 bases. The germline gives CDR1 LGHNA, CDR2 YNFKEQ. This CDR3 is 16 amino acids long. The V segment lost 2 bases and the J segment 3 bases; nucleotides outside the gene matches: 5. CDR3 sequence: CASSQQTGGLTDTQYF. The CDR3 coding sequence is TGTGCCAGCAGCCAACAGACAGGGGGCTTGACAGATACGCAGTATTTT.

This clone was observed a few times. The rearrangement joins TRBV3-1 (or the pseudogene TRBV3-2) to TRBJ2-2; D remains ambiguous. V gave up 9 bases and J gave up 6 bases, with 8 bases separating them. The CDR3 length is 11 residues. From germline, CDR1 is LGHDT and CDR2 YNNKEL (reference sequence). DNA of the CDR3: TGTGCCAGTAGACAATCCGGGGAGCTGTTTTTT. Amino acids: CASRQSGELFF.

The chain has TRBV6-2 or TRBV6-3 and TRBJ2-5; D is perhaps TRBD1 (5 bases). CDR1 is MNHEY, CDR2 SVGEGT, per germline. V was clipped by 5 bases and J by 0 bases, with 10 bases between them. CDR3 length equals 14 residues. CDR3 bases: TGTGCCAGCAGTAACCGACAGAACCAAGAGACCCAGTACTTC. Translating gives CASSNRQNQETQYF.

The chain combines TRBV11-3 with TRBJ2-3; the match to TRBD2 covers 13 bases. The germline V gene has CDR1 SGHNT and CDR2 YENEEA. The CDR3 covers 18 residues. The ends lost 5 bases at V and 2 bases at J; junction bases unmatched: 10. The CDR3 sequence is CASSTGLAGAESTDTQYF. Here the CDR3 DNA reads TGTGCCAGCAGCACCGGACTAGCGGGAGCCGAATCCACAGATACGCAGTATTTT.

By proportion, this clone is medium-sized. V usage is TRBV6-6 and J usage is TRBJ2-7; D is possibly TRBD2 (5 bases). The germline V and J ends were trimmed by 2 bases and 9 bases, with 14 bases remaining between them. CDR3 length: 13 residues. Germline V gives CDR1 MNHNY, CDR2 SVGAGI (reference sequence). The CDR3 nucleotides are TGTGCCAGCAGTTACGCTTCTAGCTATGGGCAGTACTTC. Translated: CASSYASSYGQYF.

The chain uses TRBV5-5 and TRBJ1-2; possible D gene TRBD1, 5 bases. Germline values: CDR1 SGHKS, CDR2 YYEKEE (reference sequence). Trimming took 4 bases from V and 0 from J, leaving 13 bases between them. The CDR3 loop spans 15 amino acids. The CDR3 DNA reads as TGTGCCAGCAGCGGGGGAGGGGTCTCTAACTATGGCTACACCTTC. Its protein product is CASSGGGVSNYGYTF.

The V call is TRBV5-1, the J call TRBJ2-7; TRBD2 matches at 10 bases. CDR1 is SGHRS, CDR2 YFSETQ, per germline. V gave up 5 bases and J gave up 5 bases; unmatched junction bases: 13. The CDR3 sequence is 16 residues long. The CDR3 sequence is CASSQAGGPSNHEQYF. The CDR3 DNA sequence: TGCGCCAGCAGTCAAGCGGGAGGGCCTTCTAACCACGAGCAGTACTTC.

V is TRBV7-9 and J is TRBJ1-1; D ambiguous. CDR1 is SEHNR and CDR2 is FQNEAQ in the germline V gene (reference sequence). The CDR3 extends over 15 amino acids. The V end lost 5 bases, the J end lost 1 base, and 14 bases lay between the germline ends. CDR3 sequence (DNA): TGTGCCAGCAGCCAAACCTCGGACTGGAACACTGAAGCTTTCTTT. As protein: CASSQTSDWNTEAFF. Using reference TRBV7-9 and TRBJ1-1 for the parts outside the CDR3, the full variable domain is DTGVSQNPRHKITKRGQNVTFRCDPISEHNRLYWYRQTLGQGPEFLTYFQNEAQLEKSRLLSDRFSAERPKGSFSTLEIQRTEQGDSAMYLCASSQTSDWNTEAFFGQGTRLTVV.

This clone has only a few counts. The chain links TRBV7-3 to TRBJ2-2, with D hard to call. This CDR3 spans 14 amino acids. Germline CDR1 and CDR2: SGHTA and FQGTGA. The ends were cut back, 0 bases at V and 6 bases at J, with 8 bases in the middle. CDR3 in amino acids: CASSLTFGSGELFF. The CDR3 DNA is TGTGCCAGCAGCTTAACGTTCGGGTCCGGGGAGCTGTTTTTT.

The chain employs TRBV19 and TRBJ2-6; the D gene is possibly TRBD2 (5 bases). V was clipped by 3 bases and J by 1 base, with 7 bases between them. CDR1 is LNHDA, CDR2 SQIVND, per germline (reference sequence). The CDR3 loop spans 15 amino acids. CDR3 coding DNA: TGTGCCAGTAGTATTTCGGGGTCTGGGGCCAACGTCCTGACTTTC. It translates to CASSISGSGANVLTF.